Presented here are 14 T cell receptor beta chains from one specimen sequenced in a study of shared clonotypes between healthy human individuals. The method was immunoSEQ multiplex PCR; TCRdb's version includes in-frame clones alone and lacks a portion of them. Altogether over 2,000,000 clones are present, roughly 95% being singletons, with the ten largest covering around 1.7%. CD45RO-negative CD8 cells positively selected for CCR7 made up the naive population, which excluded terminally differentiated effector memory CD45RA+ cells. Sequenced material: naive CD8+ T cells from PBMCs. Source of these receptors: a man aged 18 to 29 in good health. Some clones in this sample may be carry-over from other donors' samples.

Here the CDR3 reads CASNSDSGPPYNEQFF. DNA for the CDR3: TGTGCCAGCAACTCAGATAGCGGTCCTCCCTACAATGAGCAGTTCTTC. The chain links TRBV7-2 to TRBJ2-1, with D perhaps TRBD2 (6 bases). The CDR3 spans 16 residues. Trimming removed 7 bases from V and 2 bases from J, with 18 bases in between. Germline assignment: CDR1 SGHTA and CDR2 FQGNSA.

The chain employs TRBV7-2 and TRBJ2-7; TRBD2 aligns across 7 bases. The ends lost 6 bases at V and 4 bases at J; junction bases unmatched: 12. Germline-derived CDR1 and CDR2 are SGHTA and FQGNSA. This CDR3 region has 15 residues. The CDR3 here is CASSSRGSMLYEQYF. CDR3 nucleotide sequence: TGTGCCAGCAGTTCACGCGGGAGTATGTTGTACGAGCAGTACTTC.

The chain has TRBV5-4 and TRBJ2-3; D is undetermined. Trimming took 0 bases from V and 2 from J, leaving 10 bases between them. Looked up from germline, CDR1 is SGHNT and CDR2 is YYREEE (reference sequence). There are 15 residues in the CDR3. The CDR3 is CASSLDIGSTDTQYF. The DNA for the CDR3 is TGTGCCAGCAGCTTGGATATCGGTTCCACAGATACGCAGTATTTT.

The J gene is TRBJ2-7, the V gene TRBV10-3; maybe TRBD1 (5 bases). V shed 6 bases and J shed 1 base, with 22 bases lying between them. CDR1 ENHRY and CDR2 SYGVKD come from the germline V gene. The CDR3 runs 17 residues. The chain's CDR3 is CAISAILGKGFSYEQYF. For the CDR3, the DNA is TGTGCCATCAGCGCGATTCTAGGGAAGGGGTTTTCCTACGAGCAGTACTTC.

This clone is a singleton in its sample. The chain uses TRBV4-1 and TRBJ2-7; TRBD1 might be the D (5 bases). Germline loops: CDR1 MGHRA, CDR2 YSYEKL. V gave up 4 bases and J gave up 3 bases, with 13 bases separating them. There are 14 residues in the CDR3. CDR3 nucleotide sequence: TGCGCCAGCAGCCTTTCCCAGGGTATCTACGAGCAGTACTTC. Translating gives CASSLSQGIYEQYF.

This clone occurred once. The chain couples TRBV2 to TRBJ1-2; tentatively, D is TRBD1 (5 bases). Between the trimmed V and J ends, which lost 7 bases and 2 bases, there was a span of 17 bases. In germline, CDR1 is SNHLY, CDR2 FYNNEI. The CDR3 runs 15 residues. CDR3 nucleotides: TGTGCCAGCAACGGCAACCTACAGGAAAACTATGGCTACACCTTC. Translating it yields CASNGNLQENYGYTF. The full variable domain, its missing parts supplied by reference TRBV2 and TRBJ1-2, is EPEVTQTPSHQVTQMGQEVILRCVPISNHLYFYWYRQILGQKVEFLVSFYNNEISEKSEIFDDQFSVERPDGSNFTLKIRSTKLEDSAMYFCASNGNLQENYGYTFGSGTRLTVV.

As concerns this clone: Different DNA sequences within this sample yield the same CDR3. V and J are TRBV6-5 and TRBJ2-7, with D hard to call. Germline values: CDR1 MNHEY, CDR2 SVGAGI. The V end was cut by 0 bases, the J end by 0 bases, with 9 bases between. CDR3 length equals 15 residues. This CDR3 is CASSYSIESSYEQYF. CDR3 sequence (DNA): TGTGCCAGCAGTTACTCGATCGAGAGCTCCTACGAGCAGTACTTC.

The chain uses TRBV4-3 and TRBJ2-7, with D perhaps given as TRBD1 or TRBD2 (5 bases each). Trimming took off 4 bases at V and 7 bases at J, with 17 bases between the two ends. CDR1 is LGHNA, CDR2 YSLEER, per germline. This CDR3 region has 14 residues. Here the CDR3 reads CASSPELGDVEQYF. The CDR3 DNA sequence: TGCGCCAGCAGCCCTGAACTAGGGGATGTGGAGCAGTACTTC.

The rearrangement joins TRBV4-1 to TRBJ2-1, with D maybe TRBD1 (6 bases). CDR3 length equals 16 residues. V was pared by 1 base and J by 0 bases, with 10 bases between. The germline V gene has CDR1 MGHRA and CDR2 YSYEKL. The CDR3 sequence: CASSQVPGDSYNEQFF. CDR3 sequence (DNA): TGCGCCAGCAGCCAAGTACCAGGGGACTCCTACAATGAGCAGTTCTTC.

This sequence joins TRBV27 and TRBJ2-5; TRBD2 is a possible D gene (6 bases). This CDR3 comprises 16 residues. Germline CDR1 is MNHEY and CDR2 is SMNVEV (reference sequence). V was trimmed by 5 bases and J by 4 bases, leaving 20 bases between them. CDR3 DNA: TGTGCCAGCAGTCCACCGGGCGGGGCTGTCCGAGAGACCCAGTACTTC. Residues: CASSPPGGAVRETQYF.

The chain couples TRBV6-5 to TRBJ1-2, with D possibly TRBD1 on 6 matching bases. V lost 6 bases, J lost 4 bases, and 18 bases lay in between. Germline CDR1 is MNHEY and CDR2 is SVGAGI. The CDR3 has 15 residues. CDR3 in amino acids: CASRLIRGGGYGYTF. CDR3 in DNA: TGTGCCAGCAGACTTATCAGGGGAGGCGGCTATGGCTACACCTTC.

The chain employs TRBV29-1 and TRBJ2-1, with D maybe TRBD1 (6 bases). This CDR3 has 17 amino acids. Germline V lookup: CDR1 SQVTM, CDR2 ANQGSEA. The V and J ends lost 4 bases and 6 bases respectively, with 25 bases between them. The CDR3 reads CSVVLWAGVKKGNEQFF. The CDR3, as DNA: TGCAGCGTTGTCTTGTGGGCAGGGGTCAAGAAAGGCAATGAGCAGTTCTTC.

The chain is built from TRBV15 and TRBJ2-7, with TRBD1 matching over 9 bases. There are 18 residues in the CDR3. After removal of 5 bases from V and 8 bases from J, the junction contained 22 bases not matched to a gene. CDR1 and CDR2 (germline): LNHNV, YYDKDF (reference sequence). CDR3 sequence: CATSRLTGIGQGSNKQYF. The CDR3 DNA reads as TGTGCCACCAGCCGGCTAACTGGTATAGGACAGGGGAGTAACAAGCAGTACTTC.

This clone was found once. The chain recombines TRBV28 with TRBJ2-7; 10 bases map to TRBD2. Germline CDR1 is MDHEN and CDR2 is SYDVKM. This CDR3 comprises 16 residues. The J segment lost 2 bases and the V segment lost 3 bases, leaving 7 bases of the junction unmatched. The CDR3: CASSLDFGTSAYEQYF. CDR3 nucleotide sequence: TGTGCCAGCAGTTTGGATTTCGGGACTAGCGCCTACGAGCAGTACTTC.